This T cell receptor beta chain comes out of a study of T cells in Graves' hyperthyroidism and ophthalmopathy. V lost 1 base, J lost 9 bases, and 7 bases lay in between. The CDR3 sequence is 12 residues long. Germline CDR1 LGHDT, CDR2 YNNKEL (reference sequence). What was amplified from RNA transcripts were TCR beta CDR3 regions. First-round RT-PCR with HTBI primers amplified the TCR CDR3 region. TCRdb processed the multiplex PCR reads anew with MiXCR; each CDR3 protein has one entry. The sample has hundreds of thousands of distinct CDR3 sequences, about 20% seen once. This clonotype was seen more than once but under ten times.

The clonotype comes from a man between 40 and 49 years old with Graves' ophthalmopathy. J is TRBJ2-1 and V is TRBV3-1; no definite D call. Sequencing was done on a sample of blood. The chain's CDR3 is CASSQAKGEQFF. CDR3 DNA: TGTGCCAGCAGCCAAGCGAAGGGTGAGCAGTTCTTC.